The 20 T cell receptor beta chains below were found in one sample sequenced in a study of OX40 agonist ivuxolimab in advanced cancers. Sequencing was performed with immunoSEQ multiplex PCR; in TCRdb, only in-frame clones are kept and a portion is missing. In the table there are some 140,000 clones, about 93% of which are singletons. The input for sequencing was CD4+ or CD8+ T cells sorted from blood, taken in a trial of the OX40 agonist ivuxolimab. Every receptor here comes from an adult with an advanced solid tumor such as melanoma, head and neck, liver or kidney cancer.

The rearrangement uses TRBV5-6 and TRBJ2-1; TRBD1 matches 8 bases. The CDR3 totals 17 residues. Trimming cost V 2 bases and J 3 bases; bases outside gene matches: 10. The germline V gene encodes CDR1 SGHDT and CDR2 YYEEEE. This chain's CDR3 is CASSFKGGTGGYNEQFF. The CDR3 DNA follows: TGTGCCAGCAGCTTCAAGGGCGGAACAGGGGGCTACAATGAGCAGTTCTTC.

The V gene is TRBV9, the J gene TRBJ2-7; TRBD1 agrees at 9 bases. CDR3 size: 15 residues. From germline, CDR1 is SGDLS and CDR2 YYNGEE. The V gene end was trimmed by 0 bases and the J gene end by 7 bases; junction bases not matched to a gene: 8. CDR3 bases: TGTGCCAGCAGCGTAGCGGGACAGGGAACCGGGGAGCAGTACTTC. The encoded protein is CASSVAGQGTGEQYF.

J is TRBJ1-1 and V is TRBV27, with 8 positions matching TRBD1. CDR3 length equals 14 residues. Germline-derived CDR1 and CDR2 are MNHEY and SMNVEV (reference sequence). Trimming removed 4 bases from V and 4 bases from J; junction bases left unmatched: 5. CDR3 DNA: TGTGCCAGCAGTTCCCAGGACAGGGCCACTGAAGCTTTCTTT. It is translated as CASSSQDRATEAFF.

The chain is built from TRBV29-1 and TRBJ2-3; possibly TRBD1 for D (5 bases). Trimming took 4 bases from V and 3 from J, leaving 8 bases between them. Per germline, CDR1 SQVTM and CDR2 ANQGSEA. This CDR3 comprises 12 residues. The CDR3 spells CSVVQGTDTQYF. CDR3 sequence (DNA): TGCAGCGTTGTGCAGGGTACAGATACGCAGTATTTT.

The chain carries TRBV6-6 and TRBJ2-7; 8 bases map to TRBD1. CDR1 is MNHNY and CDR2 is SVGAGI in the germline V gene (reference sequence). The CDR3 spans 15 residues. The trim removed 4 bases at V and 3 bases at J, leaving 8 bases unmatched. The CDR3 here is CASSSTGTGLYEQYF. Here the CDR3 DNA reads TGTGCCAGCAGTTCCACCGGGACAGGTCTCTACGAGCAGTACTTC.

The rearrangement uses TRBV6-6 and TRBJ1-5, with D possibly matching TRBD1 (6 bases). Trimming left V 5 bases short and J 1 base short, with 12 bases between. In germline, CDR1 is MNHNY, CDR2 SVGAGI (reference sequence). The CDR3 runs to 15 residues. CDR3 bases: TGTGCCAGCAGTCCGAATGGGGGCAGCAATCAGCCCCAGCATTTT. It translates to CASSPNGGSNQPQHF.

The chain employs TRBV21-1 and TRBJ2-5; the table's TRBD2 call for D was not verified on the DNA. TRBV21-1 is noted as a pseudogene. The CDR3 is made up of 9 amino acids. The CDR3 sequence is CASGAGVYF. In nucleotides, the CDR3 is TGTGCCAGCGGGGCGGGGGTGTACTTC.

This clone was seen a few times. The V call is TRBV6-5, the J call TRBJ1-6, with D perhaps TRBD1 (5 bases). CDR3 length: 12 amino acids. Germline loops: CDR1 MNHEY, CDR2 SVGAGI. The V end lost 5 bases, the J end lost 8 bases, and 7 bases lay between the germline ends. This CDR3 reads CASSQGHSPLHF. CDR3 coding DNA: TGTGCCAGCAGTCAGGGCCATTCACCCCTCCACTTT.

The chain joins TRBV9 to TRBJ1-5; 7 bases fit TRBD1. Looked up from germline, CDR1 is SGDLS and CDR2 is YYNGEE. This CDR3 comprises 14 residues. The V and J ends lost 7 bases and 7 bases, in that order; junction bases with no gene match: 11. Here the CDR3 DNA reads TGTGCCAGCGGCCAGGGGGGAAGTAGACAGCCCCAGCATTTT. Its translation is CASGQGGSRQPQHF.

The J gene is TRBJ2-7, the V gene TRBV2; D not certain. The germline gives CDR1 SNHLY, CDR2 FYNNEI. The length of the CDR3 is 11 residues. V lost 7 bases, J lost 6 bases, and 10 bases lay in between. In DNA form, the CDR3 reads TGTGCCAGCACGCTCGGGTCCGAGCAGTACTTC. This encodes CASTLGSEQYF.

This chain links TRBV7-9 with TRBJ1-3; 7 bases match TRBD1. The CDR3 loop spans 13 amino acids. J lost 0 bases, V lost 8 bases, and 1 base had no gene match. CDR1 is SEHNR and CDR2 is FQNEAQ in the germline V gene (reference sequence). CDR3 sequence (DNA): TGTGCCAGCCGGGACAGCTCTGGAAACACCATATATTTT. Its protein product is CASRDSSGNTIYF.

This chain links TRBV28 with TRBJ1-5; the D gene is possibly TRBD1 (6 bases). This CDR3 spans 16 amino acids. The V gene's germline CDR1 is MDHEN and CDR2 SYDVKM. V lost 0 bases, J lost 5 bases, and 14 bases lay in between. The CDR3 loop reads CASSLWSGGSHQPQHF. CDR3 coding DNA: TGTGCCAGCAGTTTATGGTCCGGGGGCTCACATCAGCCCCAGCATTTT.

The J gene is TRBJ2-5, the V gene TRBV7-2; D not resolved. Germline CDR1 is SGHTA and CDR2 is FQGNSA. V lost 5 bases, J lost 5 bases, and 12 bases lay in between. CDR3 size: 13 residues. The CDR3 nucleotides read TGTGCCAGCAGCCCTGGTCGGCGGGAGACCCAGTACTTC. It specifies CASSPGRRETQYF.

This chain uses TRBV5-1 with TRBJ2-1; TRBD2 matches 8 bases. The germline CDR1 and CDR2 sequences are SGHRS and YFSETQ. The ends lost 3 bases at V and 1 base at J; junction bases unmatched: 9. This CDR3 spans 17 amino acids. The CDR3 sequence is CASSYGLATWSYNEQFF. The CDR3, as DNA: TGCGCCAGCAGCTACGGACTAGCCACGTGGTCCTACAATGAGCAGTTCTTC.

The chain combines TRBV6-5 with TRBJ2-2; no definite D call. The V end lost 0 bases, the J end lost 6 bases, and 8 bases lay between the germline ends. This CDR3 is built from 14 residues. The V gene's germline CDR1 is MNHEY and CDR2 SVGAGI. The DNA of the CDR3 is TGTGCCAGCAGTTACTCGACCGTCGCCGGGGAGCTGTTTTTT. It yields the protein CASSYSTVAGELFF.

The chain combines TRBV2 with TRBJ1-6, with 10 bases fitting TRBD1. From germline, CDR1 is SNHLY and CDR2 FYNNEI. The CDR3 contains 15 residues. After removal of 6 bases from V and 10 bases from J, the junction contained 9 bases not matched to a gene. The CDR3 reads CASRGPTGGGSPLHF. CDR3 coding DNA: TGTGCCAGCAGAGGACCGACAGGGGGCGGGTCACCCCTCCACTTT.

The rearrangement links TRBV7-2 to TRBJ2-2; D uncertain. The germline V gene encodes CDR1 SGHTA and CDR2 FQGNSA. This CDR3 contains 14 residues. Deletions cut 7 bases from V and 0 bases from J, with 9 bases between. CDR3 sequence (DNA): TGTGCCAGCATCAGAGTCGCGAACACCGGGGAGCTGTTTTTT. Protein product: CASIRVANTGELFF.

A word on this clone: An end of the junction differs from the germline gene, which may be a read error. The chain links TRBV2 to TRBJ1-1; no clear D gene. The CDR3 loop spans 10 amino acids. Germline-derived CDR1 and CDR2 are SNHLY and FYNNEI. The CDR3 here is CASQIGPATF. DNA for the CDR3: TGTGCCAGCCAAATCGGGCCAGCCACATTT.

The V gene is TRBV11-2, the J gene TRBJ1-1, with unresolved D. The V and J ends lost 5 bases and 4 bases respectively, with 11 bases between them. The CDR3 totals 13 residues. Germline lookup yields CDR1 SGHAT and CDR2 FQNNGV. This chain's CDR3 is CASSNRRITEAFF. In nucleotides, the CDR3 is TGTGCCAGCAGCAATCGACGGATCACTGAAGCTTTCTTT.

The J gene is TRBJ1-5, the V gene TRBV7-2; TRBD1 aligns across 8 bases. Germline trimming cut 1 base from V and 0 bases from J; bases unmatched to any gene: 5. The germline CDR1 and CDR2 sequences are SGHTA and FQGNSA. The CDR3 totals 17 residues. The CDR3 DNA follows: TGTGCCAGCAGCTTAGACAGGGGGTATGATAGCAATCAGCCCCAGCATTTT. This translates into CASSLDRGYDSNQPQHF.